Below are 28 T cell receptor beta chains sequenced from a single sample in a study of T-cell reconstitution after alpha-beta-depleted transplantation in children. Construction of the TCRbeta library involved unique molecular identifiers. MiXCR, applied by TCRdb to the PCR reads, yields one record per CDR3 protein. The sample has approximately 350,000 distinct CDR3 sequences; around 10% are singletons. The specimen was PBMCs from the stem cell graft donor, collected from the stem cell graft. The receptors here all came from a human donor who donated a stem cell graft to a child with acute lymphoblastic leukemia.

This chain connects TRBV30 to TRBJ1-6; D possibly corresponds to TRBD1 (6 bases). The CDR3 runs 16 residues. Germline V gene lookup returns CDR1 GTSNPN and CDR2 SVGIG (reference sequence). Trimming shortened V by 0 bases and J by 1 base, and 10 bases separated the two germline ends. The CDR3, as DNA: TGTGCCTGGAGTGTGGGCAGGGGATCCTATAATTCACCCCTCCACTTT. Amino acid sequence: CAWSVGRGSYNSPLHF.

This clonotype has more than one count but fewer than ten. The genes are TRBV6-1 and TRBJ2-5; weak D call: TRBD1 (6 bases). This CDR3 is 12 amino acids long. From germline, CDR1 is MNHNS and CDR2 SASEGT. V lost 6 bases and J lost 5, with 10 bases in between. Here the CDR3 reads CASRVQGETQYF. The CDR3, as DNA: TGTGCCAGCAGAGTCCAGGGGGAGACCCAGTACTTC.

In its sample, this clonotype was seen a few times. V is TRBV12-3 or TRBV12-4 and J is TRBJ1-1, with TRBD1 identical over 9 bases. The CDR3 is 16 amino acids. V lost 4 bases and J lost 4; bases outside the gene matches: 10. DNA for the CDR3: TGTGCCAGCAGTTCGGACAGGGGAGAAGTGGCCACTGAAGCTTTCTTT. Amino acids: CASSSDRGEVATEAFF.

This clonotype was recorded a few times. V gene TRBV12-3 or TRBV12-4 combines with J gene TRBJ2-4; TRBD1 or TRBD2 may be the D gene (5 bases each). Trimming shortened V by 3 bases and J by 1 base, and 22 bases separated the two germline ends. The CDR3 is 19 residues long. CDR3 nucleotide sequence: TGTGCCAGCAGTTTCCCCCTCATAGGGGCGAGGAGGGCCAAAAACATTCAGTACTTC. This gives the protein CASSFPLIGARRAKNIQYF.

This clonotype came up a few times. The J gene is TRBJ2-2, the V gene TRBV12-3 or TRBV12-4; tentatively, D is TRBD2 (5 bases). V was shortened by 9 bases and J by 5 bases, with 19 bases between the two germline ends. The CDR3 has 15 residues. Here the CDR3 reads CASLRRGLKTGELFF. The CDR3 DNA follows: TGTGCCAGTCTCCGAAGAGGGTTAAAGACCGGGGAGCTGTTTTTT.

This clonotype was picked up a small number of times. The DNA for the CDR3 is TGTGCCAGCAGTTTCTCTGGGACAGGTCAGCAGTACTTC. It encodes CASSFSGTGQQYF. This sequence joins TRBV28 and TRBJ2-7, with 8 positions matching TRBD1. In germline, CDR1 is MDHEN, CDR2 SYDVKM. J gave up 8 bases and V 3 bases, and 6 bases lay outside the gene matches. The CDR3 runs 13 residues.

This chain links TRBV28 with TRBJ2-7, with 7 bases identical to TRBD1. This CDR3 region has 13 residues. V gave up 7 bases and J gave up 5 bases; unmatched junction bases: 8. Germline V CDR1 and CDR2: MDHEN, SYDVKM. CDR3 amino acids: CASTRTGVHEQYF. The CDR3 DNA reads as TGTGCCAGCACGAGAACAGGGGTCCACGAGCAGTACTTC.

The J gene is TRBJ2-5, the V gene TRBV24-1; D may correspond to TRBD1 or TRBD2 (5 bases each). Trimming took 4 bases from V and 7 from J, leaving 18 bases between them. CDR3 length: 15 amino acids. The germline gives CDR1 KGHDR, CDR2 SFDVKD. CDR3 loop: CATSEDPGRKGTQYF. In DNA, the CDR3 is TGTGCCACCAGTGAGGACCCGGGACGGAAGGGGACCCAGTACTTC.

This clonotype was recorded at least ten times. This sequence joins TRBV7-9 and TRBJ2-2; 11 nucleotides line up with TRBD1. Germline V CDR1 and CDR2: SEHNR, FQNEAQ (reference sequence). CDR3 length equals 16 residues. J gave up 7 bases and V 5 bases, and 9 bases lay outside the gene matches. The CDR3 DNA sequence: TGTGCCAGCAGCGAGAGGACAGGGGGCGCCGGCGGGGAGCTGTTTTTT. It translates to CASSERTGGAGGELFF.

This clonotype has at least ten counts. This chain uses TRBV7-2 with TRBJ2-3, with no clear D. With 4 bases removed from V and 6 bases from J, the gap between germline ends came to 11 bases. This CDR3 contains 13 residues. The germline V gene encodes CDR1 SGHTA and CDR2 FQGNSA. CDR3 in amino acids: CASSSSPVDTQYF. CDR3 coding DNA: TGTGCCAGCAGCTCGAGCCCGGTGGATACGCAGTATTTT.

This clonotype has a handful of counts. The genes are TRBV30 and TRBJ2-7; D unclear. Trimming cost V 0 bases and J 3 bases, with 6 bases left between them. The germline gives CDR1 GTSNPN, CDR2 SVGIG (reference sequence). CDR3 length: 12 residues. The chain's CDR3 is CAWSVNSYEQYF. CDR3 in DNA: TGTGCCTGGAGTGTAAACAGCTACGAGCAGTACTTC.

The genes are TRBV20-1 and TRBJ1-2, with D tentatively TRBD1 (6 bases). Trimming stripped 0 bases from V and 4 bases from J, with 12 bases between. This CDR3 spans 14 amino acids. Germline V gene data show CDR1 as DFQATT and CDR2 as SNEGSKA (reference sequence). Here the CDR3 reads CSARDVQGIYGYTF. Here the CDR3 DNA reads TGCAGTGCTAGAGATGTGCAGGGGATCTATGGCTACACCTTC.

The genes are TRBV20-1 and TRBJ2-7, with 7 positions matching TRBD1. V trimming: 2 bases; J trimming: 3 bases; junction bases outside the gene matches: 4. CDR3 size: 13 residues. The germline CDR1 and CDR2 sequences are DFQATT and SNEGSKA (reference sequence). Here the CDR3 DNA reads TGCAGTGCTAGACCAGGGGGAAACTACGAGCAGTACTTC. This gives the protein CSARPGGNYEQYF.

J is TRBJ2-1 and V is TRBV28; weak D call: TRBD1 (6 bases). The CDR3 has 15 amino acids. Trimming removed 4 bases at V and 4 bases at J, with 14 bases between. Germline-derived CDR1 and CDR2 are MDHEN and SYDVKM. The CDR3 loop is CASSSPTTGYNEQFF. CDR3 DNA: TGTGCCAGCAGTTCTCCAACCACAGGGTACAATGAGCAGTTCTTC.

This clonotype was detected only a few times. The chain uses TRBV29-1 and TRBJ1-3; no definite D call. The germline V gene has CDR1 SQVTM and CDR2 ANQGSEA. The V and J ends lost 4 bases and 1 base respectively, with 11 bases between them. This CDR3 region has 14 residues. Here the CDR3 DNA reads TGCAGCGTTGCAAGGGCAGAGTCTGGAAACACCATATATTTT. It yields the protein CSVARAESGNTIYF.

This clonotype was observed a few times. CDR3 region: CASSLGVDGGPGETQYF. The CDR3 region has the DNA TGCGCCAGCAGCTTGGGGGTTGACGGAGGACCAGGGGAGACCCAGTACTTC. The rearrangement links TRBV5-1 to TRBJ2-5; the D call may be TRBD1 or TRBD2 (5 bases each). CDR1 and CDR2 (germline): SGHRS, YFSETQ. Trimming took off 0 bases at V and 5 bases at J, with 20 bases between the two ends. The CDR3 spans 17 residues.

This clonotype showed up many times. This rearrangement joins TRBV5-1 to TRBJ1-1; 8 bases match TRBD1. The germline CDR1 and CDR2 sequences are SGHRS and YFSETQ. With V trimmed by 4 bases and J by 4 bases, 6 bases remained unmatched. The CDR3 is 14 residues long. DNA of the CDR3: TGCGCCAGCAGCGATACAGGGGGGACCACTGAAGCTTTCTTT. Its protein product is CASSDTGGTTEAFF.

The chain is built from TRBV12-3 or TRBV12-4 and TRBJ1-2; D gene uncertain. V lost 6 bases, J lost 1 base, and 9 bases lay in between. This CDR3 comprises 13 residues. CDR3 coding DNA: TGTGCCAGCAGCTCCAATCTTAACTATGGCTACACCTTC. It yields the protein CASSSNLNYGYTF.

The rearrangement joins TRBV7-2 to TRBJ2-7, with D hard to call. The CDR3 covers 13 residues. Germline V CDR1 and CDR2: SGHTA, FQGNSA. The V and J ends lost 1 base and 3 bases respectively, with 7 bases between them. The DNA for the CDR3 is TGTGCCAGCAGCTTAGATCGTCGCTACGAGCAGTACTTC. Translating it yields CASSLDRRYEQYF.

V usage is TRBV7-9 and J usage is TRBJ1-1; the D gene is possibly TRBD1 (5 bases). Germline lookup yields CDR1 SEHNR and CDR2 FQNEAQ (reference sequence). Trimming took 5 bases from V and 6 from J, leaving 19 bases between them. The length of the CDR3 is 15 residues. CDR3 sequence: CASSPLASRQSEAFF. The DNA for the CDR3 is TGTGCCAGCAGCCCACTGGCGAGTCGACAGTCTGAAGCTTTCTTT.

The chain uses TRBV7-6 and TRBJ2-1; 7 nucleotides line up with TRBD2. The CDR3 contains 16 residues. Germline assignment: CDR1 SGHVS and CDR2 FNYEAQ. After removal of 5 bases from V and 8 bases from J, the junction contained 15 bases not matched to a gene. The DNA for the CDR3 is TGTGCCAGCAGCCCGACTAGCACGGACGTCATGTATGAGCAGTTCTTC. It specifies CASSPTSTDVMYEQFF.

This chain uses TRBV14 with TRBJ1-4, with no clear D. V was trimmed by 0 bases and J by 4 bases, leaving 15 bases between them. CDR1 is SGHDN and CDR2 is FVKESK in the germline V gene. CDR3 length: 17 amino acids. Here the CDR3 reads CASSQELGGNLNEKLFF. The CDR3 nucleotides are TGTGCCAGCAGCCAAGAGCTTGGAGGAAATCTTAATGAAAAACTGTTTTTT.

V gene TRBV30 combines with J gene TRBJ2-7, with D unresolved. CDR3 length: 11 residues. CDR1 and CDR2 from the germline V gene are GTSNPN and SVGIG (reference sequence). Trimming left V 4 bases short and J 5 bases short, with 9 bases between. The CDR3 DNA sequence: TGTGCCTGGAATCAAAAGGACGAGCAGTACTTC. This sequence encodes CAWNQKDEQYF.

The chain joins TRBV5-1 to TRBJ2-5, with 7 bases matching TRBD2. The CDR3 spans 16 residues. Germline CDR1 and CDR2: SGHRS and YFSETQ. V dropped 0 bases and J dropped 1; count of bases not matched to a gene: 6. DNA of the CDR3: TGCGCCAGCAGCTTGGTGGCTAGCGGACTCCAAGAGACCCAGTACTTC. It yields the protein CASSLVASGLQETQYF.

The rearrangement uses TRBV4-1 and TRBJ2-1; 10 bases match TRBD2. The length of the CDR3 is 17 residues. V gave up 0 bases and J gave up 9 bases; unmatched junction bases: 11. Germline V gene data show CDR1 as MGHRA and CDR2 as YSYEKL. The CDR3 bases are TGCGCCAGCAGCCAAGATGCGGCTAGCGGGAGTGTCGGTGAGCAGTTCTTC. Its translation is CASSQDAASGSVGEQFF.

The table lists this clonotype with many counts. This chain uses TRBV29-1 with TRBJ2-1, with 7 bases lining up with TRBD2. Germline lookup yields CDR1 SQVTM and CDR2 ANQGSEA. Unmatched junction bases numbered 12, after V lost 6 bases and J lost 1 base. This CDR3 has 16 amino acids. CDR3 residues: CSVGGSASKSYNEQFF. DNA of the CDR3: TGCAGCGTGGGCGGGAGTGCCTCCAAGTCCTACAATGAGCAGTTCTTC.

The table lists this clonotype with a few counts. The chain combines TRBV20-1 with TRBJ1-5, with D possibly matching TRBD1 (5 bases). The CDR3 covers 14 residues. Trimming removed 3 bases from V and 3 bases from J, with 12 bases in between. The germline CDR1 and CDR2 sequences are DFQATT and SNEGSKA (reference sequence). The CDR3 reads CSARLGGVNQPQHF. The CDR3 coding sequence is TGCAGTGCTAGGTTGGGAGGGGTCAATCAGCCCCAGCATTTT.

This chain joins TRBV9 and TRBJ2-5, with TRBD2 matching over 12 bases. The CDR3 runs to 18 residues. CDR1 is SGDLS and CDR2 is YYNGEE in the germline V gene. V gave up 5 bases and J gave up 4 bases; unmatched junction bases: 15. The CDR3 loop is CASREDLAGGGSLETQYF. In nucleotides, the CDR3 is TGTGCCAGCAGAGAAGACCTAGCGGGAGGGGGGAGTTTAGAGACCCAGTACTTC.